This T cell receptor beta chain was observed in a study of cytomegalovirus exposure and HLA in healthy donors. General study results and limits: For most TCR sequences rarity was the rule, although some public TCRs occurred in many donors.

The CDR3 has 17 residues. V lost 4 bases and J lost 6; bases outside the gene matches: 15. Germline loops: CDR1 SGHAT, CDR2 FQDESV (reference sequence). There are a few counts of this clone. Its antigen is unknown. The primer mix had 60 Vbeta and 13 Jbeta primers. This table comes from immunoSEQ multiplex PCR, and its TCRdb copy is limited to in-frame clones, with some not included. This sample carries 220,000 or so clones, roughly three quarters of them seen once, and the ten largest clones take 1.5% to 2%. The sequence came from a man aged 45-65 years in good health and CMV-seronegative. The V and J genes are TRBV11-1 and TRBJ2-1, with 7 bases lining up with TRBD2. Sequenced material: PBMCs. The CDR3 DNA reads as TGTGCCAGCAGCTCGGGATTCGGACTAGTTGGGAGCAATGAGCAGTTCTTC. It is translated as CASSSGFGLVGSNEQFF.